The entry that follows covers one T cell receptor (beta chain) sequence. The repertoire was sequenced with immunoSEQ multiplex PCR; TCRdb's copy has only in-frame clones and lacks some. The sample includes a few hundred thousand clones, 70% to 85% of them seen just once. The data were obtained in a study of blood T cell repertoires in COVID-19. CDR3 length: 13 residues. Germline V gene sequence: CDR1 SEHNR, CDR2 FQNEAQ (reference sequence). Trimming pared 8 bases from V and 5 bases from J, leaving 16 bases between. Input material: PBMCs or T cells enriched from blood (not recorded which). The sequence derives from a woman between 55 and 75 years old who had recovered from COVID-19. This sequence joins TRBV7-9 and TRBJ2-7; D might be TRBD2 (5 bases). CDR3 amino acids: CASVGVGRDEQYF. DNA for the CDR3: TGTGCCAGCGTCGGGGTAGGAAGGGACGAGCAGTACTTC. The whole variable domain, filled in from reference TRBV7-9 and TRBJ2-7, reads DTGVSQNPRHKITKRGQNVTFRCDPISEHNRLYWYRQTLGQGPEFLTYFQNEAQLEKSRLLSDRFSAERPKGSFSTLEIQRTEQGDSAMYLCASVGVGRDEQYFGPGTRLTVT.